Below, 19 T cell receptor beta chains from the same sample are listed, as sequenced in a study of cytomegalovirus exposure and HLA in healthy donors. Repertoires were generated with immunoSEQ multiplex PCR, while TCRdb's copy carries only in-frame clones and drops some. The sample shows 150,000 to 200,000 clones, over 65% of them seen only once. Source material: PBMCs. The receptors originated from a man aged 18 to 29 in good health and CMV-seropositive.

This chain connects TRBV7-3 to TRBJ2-5; 11 bases line up with TRBD2. The J segment lost 3 bases and the V segment lost 4 bases, leaving 1 base of the junction unmatched. The germline V gene encodes CDR1 SGHTA and CDR2 FQGTGA. This CDR3 contains 14 residues. CDR3 loop: CASSWGLAEETQYF. The CDR3 DNA reads TGTGCCAGCAGCTGGGGACTAGCGGAAGAGACCCAGTACTTC.

The chain uses TRBV7-9 and TRBJ2-7, with TRBD2 matching over 8 bases. The CDR3 has 15 amino acids. The V gene's germline CDR1 is SEHNR and CDR2 FQNEAQ (reference sequence). The V gene end was trimmed by 3 bases and the J gene end by 2 bases; junction bases not matched to a gene: 6. The CDR3 reads CASSLGGGRTYEQYF. DNA of the CDR3: TGTGCCAGCAGCTTGGGCGGGGGGAGAACCTACGAGCAGTACTTC. The whole variable domain, remainder taken from reference TRBV7-9 and TRBJ2-7, is DTGVSQNPRHKITKRGQNVTFRCDPISEHNRLYWYRQTLGQGPEFLTYFQNEAQLEKSRLLSDRFSAERPKGSFSTLEIQRTEQGDSAMYLCASSLGGGRTYEQYFGPGTRLTVT.

This chain joins TRBV27 and TRBJ2-3; tentative D call: TRBD2 (7 bases). Germline values: CDR1 MNHEY, CDR2 SMNVEV (reference sequence). The CDR3 contains 16 residues. With 4 bases removed from V and 3 bases from J, the gap between germline ends came to 17 bases. The chain's CDR3 is CASSYGGPPRTDTQYF. The CDR3 DNA follows: TGTGCCAGCAGTTACGGGGGGCCGCCCAGGACAGATACGCAGTATTTT.

The chain has TRBV5-1 and TRBJ1-2; 10 nucleotides match TRBD1. The CDR3 contains 15 residues. V gave up 2 bases and J gave up 6 bases; unmatched junction bases: 7. Germline lookup yields CDR1 SGHRS and CDR2 YFSETQ. CDR3 residues: CASSLQPGTGDGYTF. The CDR3 DNA reads as TGCGCCAGCAGCTTACAACCCGGGACAGGGGATGGCTACACCTTC.

V and J are TRBV27 and TRBJ2-7; 14 bases align to TRBD2. Germline trimming cut 4 bases from V and 3 bases from J; bases unmatched to any gene: 11. The CDR3 has 18 residues. Germline CDR1 is MNHEY and CDR2 is SMNVEV (reference sequence). The CDR3 DNA follows: TGTGCCAGCAGTTCACACCCCTTTGGACTAGCGGGGGGCTACGAGCAGTACTTC. It codes for CASSSHPFGLAGGYEQYF.

This clone has just one count. This sequence joins TRBV6-1 and TRBJ2-5, with 9 bases identical to TRBD2. Per the germline V gene, CDR1 is MNHNS and CDR2 is SASEGT. The V gene end was trimmed by 6 bases and the J gene end by 1 base; junction bases not matched to a gene: 6. This CDR3 has 15 amino acids. The CDR3 is CASRDVAGVQETQYF. CDR3 nucleotide sequence: TGTGCCAGCAGGGACGTAGCGGGAGTCCAAGAGACCCAGTACTTC.

The chain has TRBV28 and TRBJ2-7, with 8 bases that match TRBD1. CDR1 is MDHEN and CDR2 is SYDVKM in the germline V gene. The CDR3 length is 13 residues. V was pared by 6 bases and J by 3 bases, with 4 bases of the junction left unmatched. This chain's CDR3 is CASRGTGRYEQYF. The CDR3 region has the DNA TGTGCCAGCAGAGGGACAGGTCGCTACGAGCAGTACTTC.

This chain uses TRBV27 with TRBJ1-2, with 9 bases that match TRBD1. V gave up 5 bases and J gave up 4 bases; unmatched junction bases: 5. From germline, CDR1 is MNHEY and CDR2 SMNVEV (reference sequence). This CDR3 has 14 residues. The CDR3 coding sequence is TGTGCCAGCAGTCCGGGACAGGGTTCCTATGGCTACACCTTC. Encoded protein: CASSPGQGSYGYTF.

The chain employs TRBV27 and TRBJ1-5, with 7 bases lining up with TRBD1. Germline V lookup: CDR1 MNHEY, CDR2 SMNVEV (reference sequence). J lost 6 bases, V lost 4 bases, and 6 bases had no gene match. This CDR3 region has 14 residues. This CDR3 is CASSYRDSSQPQHF. The DNA of the CDR3 is TGTGCCAGCAGTTATCGGGACAGTTCTCAGCCCCAGCATTTT.

The chain has TRBV5-1 and TRBJ2-1, with D maybe TRBD2 (8 bases). The CDR3 totals 16 residues. Germline CDR1 is SGHRS and CDR2 is YFSETQ. V was clipped by 5 bases and J by 10 bases, with 25 bases between them. The CDR3 sequence is CASSSSGTRGLREQFF. In nucleotides, the CDR3 is TGCGCCAGCAGTTCCTCCGGGACTAGGGGGCTTCGGGAGCAGTTCTTC.

V is TRBV25-1 and J is TRBJ1-1; 10 nucleotides match TRBD1. Germline lookup yields CDR1 MGHDK and CDR2 SYGVNS. CDR3 length: 14 residues. J lost 11 bases, V lost 2 bases, and 8 bases had no gene match. The CDR3 DNA is TGTGCCAGCAGTGAAGCCGGGACAGGGGAGGATGCTTTCTTT. It encodes CASSEAGTGEDAFF.

The chain has TRBV30 and TRBJ2-7; TRBD2 is a possible D gene (7 bases). CDR3 size: 18 residues. Germline V gene sequence: CDR1 GTSNPN, CDR2 SVGIG (reference sequence). Trimming stripped 0 bases from V and 2 bases from J, with 23 bases between. DNA for the CDR3: TGTGCCTGGAGTGTACTCCCTCCGCGGGCGGGGGCTCCCTACGAGCAGTACTTC. Translating gives CAWSVLPPRAGAPYEQYF.

The chain recombines TRBV7-2 with TRBJ2-3; 7 bases fit TRBD2. Trimming took 5 bases from V and 0 from J; bases not matched to a gene: 8. The germline V gene has CDR1 SGHTA and CDR2 FQGNSA. The CDR3 runs to 16 residues. CDR3 sequence (DNA): TGTGCCAGCAGCCTCCTAGCGGACCTCAGCACAGATACGCAGTATTTT. It translates to CASSLLADLSTDTQYF.

The V call is TRBV7-9, the J call TRBJ1-5; TRBD1 is a possible D gene (5 bases). The CDR3 has 14 amino acids. Trimming cost V 2 bases and J 4 bases, with 9 bases left between them. Per the germline V gene, CDR1 is SEHNR and CDR2 is FQNEAQ (reference sequence). The CDR3 sequence: CASSLRGTNQPQHF. The CDR3 nucleotides read TGTGCCAGCAGCTTAAGGGGCACGAATCAGCCCCAGCATTTT.

V gene TRBV27 combines with J gene TRBJ1-2, with 8 bases identical to TRBD1. Germline-derived CDR1 and CDR2 are MNHEY and SMNVEV (reference sequence). Unmatched junction bases numbered 10, after V lost 5 bases and J lost 2 bases. The CDR3 runs 16 residues. The CDR3 sequence is CASSPIGQGGNYGYTF. As DNA, the CDR3 is TGTGCCAGCAGTCCGATAGGACAGGGAGGGAACTATGGCTACACCTTC.

Points on this clone: The germline gene is not matched at one end of the junction; a read error may be the cause. J is TRBJ1-2 and V is TRBV28, with 7 positions matching TRBD1. Germline values: CDR1 MDHEN, CDR2 SYDVKM. The CDR3 runs 14 residues. DNA of the CDR3: TGTGCCAGCAGCTTATCGACAGGGTTTTATGGCTACACCTTC. This translates into CASSLSTGFYGYTF.

The J gene is TRBJ2-3, the V gene TRBV27, with 15 bases lining up with TRBD2. Germline CDR1 and CDR2: MNHEY and SMNVEV (reference sequence). The CDR3 extends over 17 amino acids. V was pared by 6 bases and J by 4 bases, with 8 bases of the junction left unmatched. CDR3 sequence: CASRWTSGRAQPDTQYF. The CDR3 bases are TGTGCCAGCAGATGGACTAGCGGGAGGGCCCAGCCAGATACGCAGTATTTT.

The gene calls are TRBV27 and TRBJ1-2; D is unresolved. The CDR3 has 12 amino acids. CDR1 and CDR2 (germline): MNHEY, SMNVEV (reference sequence). The V end lost 8 bases, the J end lost 4 bases, and 11 bases lay between the germline ends. The CDR3 sequence is CASRRDTYGYTF. The CDR3 region has the DNA TGTGCCAGCCGCCGAGACACCTATGGCTACACCTTC.

The chain joins TRBV29-1 to TRBJ2-5, with D possibly matching TRBD2 (6 bases). This CDR3 is built from 10 residues. Germline lookup yields CDR1 SQVTM and CDR2 ANQGSEA. V was cut by 5 bases and J by 5 bases, with 6 bases left in between. CDR3: CSVREETQYF. Written as DNA, the CDR3 is TGCAGCGTTCGGGAGGAGACCCAGTACTTC.